This record looks at one TCR beta chain sequence and its context. Its cognate antigen is unknown. The data belong to a study of beta chain features in type 1 diabetes. Study-level points and caveats: More deletions and fewer insertions at VDJ junctions were seen in type 1 diabetes patients. The similarity of naive, central memory and Treg TCRB repertoires appeared greater among patients than among healthy donors. All four CD4+ subsets of Type 1 diabetes patients contained TCRB CDR3s that were moderately but significantly shorter.

Since all of the isolated RNA was reverse transcribed, expressed TCRB transcripts were what got sequenced. Generated by immunoSEQ multiplex PCR, the TCRdb table keeps only in-frame clones and is missing some. In the table there are 110,000 to 150,000 clones, less than 8.5% of which are singletons. A CD45RO/CCR7/CD25/CD127/CD95/CD27 panel sorted naive, central memory, regulatory and stem cell-like memory CD4+ cells. The CDR3 runs 17 residues. The V and J ends lost 3 bases and 0 bases respectively, with 12 bases between them. CDR1 and CDR2 (germline): MNHNS, SASEGT. The gene calls are TRBV6-1 and TRBJ2-6, with no clear D. The receptor was derived from a woman between 25 and 40 years old in good health. Sequenced sample: central memory CD4+ T cells from blood. CDR3 in amino acids: CASSDPHLSSGANVLTF. The CDR3 DNA reads TGTGCCAGCAGTGACCCGCACCTGAGCTCTGGGGCCAACGTCCTGACTTTC.